This T cell receptor (beta chain) is drawn from a study of identical twins. With template switching, a universal primer site was added, and the cDNA carried unique molecular identifiers. TCRdb re-derived calls from the 5' RACE reads in MiXCR, one entry per CDR3 protein. Here the sample spans some 710,000 distinct CDR3 sequences, 5.5% to 7.5% being singletons. V lost 2 bases and J 4 bases, leaving 17 bases between the germline ends. The germline gives CDR1 ENHRY, CDR2 SYGVKD. This CDR3 is built from 17 residues. Study-level findings and limits: With monozygotic twins, out-of-frame TCR alpha sharing exceeded what models estimated.

At least ten counts were recorded for this clonotype. Its antigen is still unknown. Material for sequencing was naive T cells sorted from blood. The genes are TRBV10-3 and TRBJ2-2; weak D call: TRBD1 (6 bases). This TCR was recovered from a man between 18 and 29 years old in good health. Written as DNA, the CDR3 is TGTGCCATCAGTGAGCCGGGTATGCAGGGGCCCACCGGGGAGCTGTTTTTT. Protein product: CAISEPGMQGPTGELFF.